This T cell receptor beta chain was found in a study of blood T cell repertoires in COVID-19. Study summary: Italy, Spain and the United States were the sources of the convalescent and acute COVID-19 samples. The analysed material was cDNA or gDNA that came from T cells, B-cell-depleted T cells, or PBMCs.

Trimming shortened V by 7 bases and J by 3 bases, and 3 bases separated the two germline ends. Looked up from germline, CDR1 is MNHEY and CDR2 is SVGAGI. The CDR3 has 10 amino acids. The data were produced by immunoSEQ multiplex PCR, yet TCRdb's version contains in-frame clones alone and is incomplete. This table has about 180,000 clones, 75% to 90% appearing once. The sequence came from a man aged 40-49 years who had recovered from COVID-19. The rearrangement links TRBV6-5 to TRBJ1-1, with D unclear. Material: PBMCs or T cells enriched from blood (not recorded which). CDR3 sequence: CASIDTEAFF. In DNA, the CDR3 is TGTGCCAGCATAGACACTGAAGCTTTCTTT.